The entry below gives a single T cell receptor (beta chain) sequence along with its context. What it recognizes is unknown. The data belong to a study of cytomegalovirus exposure and HLA in healthy donors. PCR used 60 Vbeta primers and 13 Jbeta primers. The method was immunoSEQ multiplex PCR; TCRdb's version includes in-frame clones alone and lacks a portion of them. Among fewer than 250,000 clones, around 86% were seen once, and the ten largest hold over 1%. Though nominally healthy at sampling, donors likely had unrecorded immune exposures. Whole-study results and caveats: Follow-up analysis later connected one missense variant in DCLRE1C with trimming of TCR beta V- and J-genes.

Germline assignment: CDR1 MNHEY and CDR2 SVGAGI. V dropped 6 bases and J dropped 12; count of bases not matched to a gene: 8. The CDR3 has 13 residues. This clonotype was obtained from a man aged 25-40 years in good health and CMV-seronegative. The chain is built from TRBV6-5 and TRBJ1-6, with 7 bases matching TRBD1. Sequences were obtained from PBMCs. CDR3 region: CASRQGSERPLHF. The CDR3 DNA reads as TGTGCCAGCAGACAGGGGTCTGAGCGACCCCTCCACTTT.